This record covers a single T cell receptor (beta chain). V shed 1 base and J 7 bases; nucleotides not matched to a gene: 6. Looked up from germline, CDR1 is SGDLS and CDR2 is YYNGEE. The CDR3 length is 15 residues. In the authors' methods: Reference gene primer amplification gave estimated nucleated cell counts. Produced via immunoSEQ multiplex PCR; TCRdb's table is partial and in-frame only. V and J calls and clone size are those listed in that table; D and trimming were worked out from the DNA. The table records more than 150,000 clones, 70% to 85% of them present only once. The sample is drawn from a study of blood T cell repertoires in COVID-19. Study in general: PBMCs, B-cell-depleted T cells, or T cells provided the cDNA or gDNA that made up the material.

This chain connects TRBV9 to TRBJ2-1; 9 bases align to TRBD1. The material sequenced was peripheral blood. The clonotype was recovered from a woman over 75 with acute or convalescent COVID-19. CDR3 loop: CASSVSGTGWNEQFF. DNA of the CDR3: TGTGCCAGCAGCGTATCCGGGACAGGGTGGAATGAGCAGTTCTTC. Drawing the rest from reference TRBV9 and TRBJ2-1, the complete variable domain is DSGVTQTPKHLITATGQRVTLRCSPRSGDLSVYWYQQSLDQGLQFLIQYYNGEERAKGNILERFSAQQFPDLHSELNLSSLELGDSALYFCASSVSGTGWNEQFFGPGTRLTVL.